The 31 T cell receptor beta chains below were found in one sample sequenced in a study of identical twins. TCRdb itself ran the 5' RACE reads through MiXCR, one entry per CDR3 protein. The sample holds about 660,000 distinct CDR3 sequences, 8.5% to 9.5% seen once. This sample also appeared in a second study, on yellow fever vaccine responses in identical twins.

The specimen was PBMCs. These receptors were taken from a woman under 30 in good health.

This clonotype was seen repeatedly, ten times or more. The chain couples TRBV5-1 to TRBJ2-5; possibly TRBD2 for D (6 bases). The germline V gene has CDR1 SGHRS and CDR2 YFSETQ. CDR3 length equals 15 residues. V was trimmed by 6 bases and J by 5 bases, leaving 20 bases between them. The DNA of the CDR3 is TGCGCCAGCAACCCGACTAGGATCGAGGAGGAGACCCAGTACTTC. Translating it yields CASNPTRIEEETQYF. The full variable domain, completed using reference TRBV5-1 and TRBJ2-5, is KAGVTQTPRYLIKTRGQQVTLSCSPISGHRSVSWYQQTPGQGLQFLFEYFSETQRNKGNFPGRFSGRQFSNSRSEMNVSTLELGDSALYLCASNPTRIEEETQYFGPGTRLLVL.

This rearrangement joins TRBV12-3 or TRBV12-4 to TRBJ2-5; D may be TRBD2 (6 bases). This CDR3 contains 15 residues. V gave up 6 bases and J gave up 2 bases, with 16 bases separating them. The CDR3 loop reads CASSDAGGVQETQYF. CDR3 DNA: TGTGCCAGCAGCGATGCGGGCGGGGTGCAAGAGACCCAGTACTTC.

This clonotype has just a few counts. The chain uses TRBV21-1 and TRBJ1-4; the D call TRBD1 from the table was never checked on the DNA. TRBV21-1 is assigned pseudogene status. The CDR3 has 13 amino acids. The CDR3 bases are TGTGCCAGCAGCCCCGGGAGATGGGAAAAACTGTTTTTT. Translation gives CASSPGRWEKLFF.

This clonotype appeared a few times. This chain connects TRBV15 to TRBJ2-1; 7 bases are a match to TRBD2. The germline gives CDR1 LNHNV, CDR2 YYDKDF (reference sequence). Trimming took 3 bases from V and 0 from J; bases not matched to a gene: 5. The CDR3 is 16 residues long. In DNA, the CDR3 is TGTGCCACCAGCAGCGGCGGGGGACTCTCCTACAATGAGCAGTTCTTC. The encoded protein is CATSSGGGLSYNEQFF.

The chain links TRBV18 to TRBJ2-5, with TRBD1 matching 9 bases. Germline CDR1 is KGHSH and CDR2 is LQKENI. With 3 bases clipped from V and 4 bases from J, the junction kept 3 bases outside the gene matches. The CDR3 runs to 14 residues. This CDR3 reads CASSPTGGSETQYF. Written as DNA, the CDR3 is TGTGCCAGCTCACCCACAGGGGGCTCAGAGACCCAGTACTTC.

This clonotype was observed many times. This chain uses TRBV14 with TRBJ2-7; weak D call: TRBD2 (5 bases). Trimming stripped 4 bases from V and 3 bases from J, with 16 bases between. The CDR3 runs to 15 residues. Germline-derived CDR1 and CDR2 are SGHDN and FVKESK. The CDR3 sequence: CASSRRGQVRYEQYF. The CDR3, as DNA: TGTGCCAGCAGCCGAAGAGGGCAGGTGCGCTACGAGCAGTACTTC.

This clonotype was seen at least ten times. The chain carries TRBV20-1 and TRBJ2-3; TRBD2 might be the D (5 bases). V gave up 0 bases and J gave up 0 bases, with 16 bases separating them. The CDR3 contains 17 residues. Germline V gene sequence: CDR1 DFQATT, CDR2 SNEGSKA (reference sequence). DNA of the CDR3: TGCAGTGCTAGAGACCCCAGCGGCCCCCGCAGCACAGATACGCAGTATTTT. Amino acid sequence: CSARDPSGPRSTDTQYF.

This clonotype turned up a few times. The chain uses TRBV29-1 and TRBJ2-1, with TRBD1 identical over 7 bases. From germline, CDR1 is SQVTM and CDR2 ANQGSEA. The CDR3 spans 15 residues. V shed 4 bases, J shed 2 bases, and the junction held 8 bases outside the gene matches. The CDR3 DNA reads as TGCAGCGTTGTAGGACAGGAGAGTACCTACAATGAGCAGTTCTTC. It is translated as CSVVGQESTYNEQFF.

This clonotype was counted ten times or more. The genes are TRBV6-5 and TRBJ1-6; 7 bases agree with TRBD1. CDR1 is MNHEY, CDR2 SVGAGI, per germline. Trimming cost V 4 bases and J 8 bases; bases outside gene matches: 11. The CDR3 has 16 residues. The CDR3 here is CASSSPQTGWDSPLHF. In DNA form, the CDR3 reads TGTGCCAGCAGTTCTCCGCAGACAGGGTGGGATTCACCCCTCCACTTT.

This clonotype has a handful of counts. The chain couples TRBV10-2 to TRBJ2-5, with 13 positions matching TRBD2. This CDR3 region has 17 residues. CDR1 and CDR2 (germline): WSHSY, SAAADI. J lost 1 base, V lost 1 base, and 3 bases had no gene match. The CDR3 nucleotides are TGCGCCAGCAGTGAGTGGACTAGCGGGGGTTTCCAAGAGACCCAGTACTTC. This codes for CASSEWTSGGFQETQYF.

This clonotype was picked up a small number of times. V and J are TRBV28 and TRBJ2-5, with 7 bases identical to TRBD2. This CDR3 region has 15 residues. Germline V gives CDR1 MDHEN, CDR2 SYDVKM. Trimming took 6 bases from V and 2 from J; bases not matched to a gene: 9. The CDR3 is CASSPAGVKQETQYF. As DNA, the CDR3 is TGTGCCAGCAGCCCCGCGGGGGTCAAGCAAGAGACCCAGTACTTC.

This clonotype was picked up many times. The chain joins TRBV29-1 to TRBJ2-3; D remains ambiguous. V was trimmed by 1 base and J by 1 base, leaving 6 bases between them. Looked up from germline, CDR1 is SQVTM and CDR2 is ANQGSEA. This CDR3 is built from 13 residues. The chain's CDR3 is CSVEAGGTDTQYF. The CDR3 nucleotides are TGCAGCGTTGAAGCCGGAGGCACAGATACGCAGTATTTT.

This clonotype was seen ten or more times. The germline gene is not matched at one end of the junction; a read error may be the cause. The chain uses TRBV6-6 and TRBJ2-1; the D is unclear. Germline CDR1 and CDR2: MNHNY and SVGAGI (reference sequence). The CDR3 extends over 11 amino acids. The CDR3 here is CASSHSNEQFF. The CDR3 DNA is TGTGCCAGCAGTCACTCGAATGAGCAGTTCTTC.

The chain has TRBV28 and TRBJ2-1; TRBD1 agrees at 10 bases. The CDR3 runs 15 residues. Germline trimming cut 7 bases from V and 6 bases from J; bases unmatched to any gene: 9. From germline, CDR1 is MDHEN and CDR2 SYDVKM. This CDR3 is CASTPGTGVGNEQFF. DNA of the CDR3: TGTGCCAGCACCCCGGGGACAGGGGTCGGCAATGAGCAGTTCTTC.

The rearrangement joins TRBV7-9 to TRBJ2-2; D call uncertain. The CDR3 is made up of 15 amino acids. V was trimmed by 2 bases and J by 4 bases, leaving 11 bases between them. Germline assignment: CDR1 SEHNR and CDR2 FQNEAQ (reference sequence). In DNA, the CDR3 is TGTGCCAGCAGCTTATCATGGGCGCTCACCGGGGAGCTGTTTTTT. Amino acids: CASSLSWALTGELFF.

This clonotype came up a few times. The V gene is TRBV6-1, the J gene TRBJ1-5; possible D gene TRBD1, 6 bases. Germline V lookup: CDR1 MNHNS, CDR2 SASEGT. V lost 5 bases to trimming and J lost 0 bases, with 11 bases between them. The CDR3 sequence is 15 residues long. The DNA for the CDR3 is TGTGCCAGCAGTCCAGGACAGTATAGCAATCAGCCCCAGCATTTT. Its translation: CASSPGQYSNQPQHF.

The chain combines TRBV4-1 with TRBJ2-5; D ambiguous. V lost 1 base and J 4 bases, leaving 10 bases between the germline ends. The CDR3 is 14 amino acids. Germline loops: CDR1 MGHRA, CDR2 YSYEKL. CDR3 nucleotide sequence: TGCGCCAGCAGCCAAGCTCTCCGCGGAGAGACCCAGTACTTC. Its protein is CASSQALRGETQYF.

This clonotype was observed a handful of times. The chain has TRBV11-2 and TRBJ2-1; D ambiguous. V was clipped by 7 bases and J by 9 bases, with 16 bases between them. Germline lookup yields CDR1 SGHAT and CDR2 FQNNGV. CDR3 length equals 13 residues. CDR3 in amino acids: CASNLFTGLEQFF. CDR3 nucleotides: TGTGCCAGCAACCTTTTTACGGGCCTTGAGCAGTTCTTC.

The CDR3 bases are TGCAGTGCTAGAAAAGCGGGAGGAGCTTTGCGCAATGAGCAGTTCTTC. Its protein product is CSARKAGGALRNEQFF. The rearrangement links TRBV20-1 to TRBJ2-1; 9 bases are shared with TRBD2. V was pared by 2 bases and J by 6 bases, with 11 bases of the junction left unmatched. Germline V gene data show CDR1 as DFQATT and CDR2 as SNEGSKA (reference sequence). The CDR3 has 16 residues.

Only a few counts were recorded for this clonotype. The chain carries TRBV7-2 and TRBJ2-5; 8 bases are shared with TRBD1. This CDR3 spans 14 amino acids. V gave up 5 bases and J gave up 5 bases; unmatched junction bases: 7. The germline V gene has CDR1 SGHTA and CDR2 FQGNSA. The CDR3 region is CASSARGPRETQYF. In DNA, the CDR3 is TGTGCCAGCAGCGCCAGGGGGCCGAGGGAGACCCAGTACTTC.

This chain connects TRBV28 to TRBJ2-1; no reliable D call. Trimming left V 5 bases short and J 1 base short, with 15 bases between. The CDR3 sequence is 16 residues long. CDR1 and CDR2 from the germline V gene are MDHEN and SYDVKM. CDR3 protein: CASSPLLGGSYNEQFF. CDR3 sequence (DNA): TGTGCCAGCAGTCCCTTGTTGGGTGGGTCCTACAATGAGCAGTTCTTC.

This clonotype was recorded many times. The chain has TRBV11-2 and TRBJ2-5, with a weak D call TRBD2 (7 bases). CDR1 and CDR2 (germline): SGHAT, FQNNGV. The V and J ends lost 1 base and 0 bases respectively, with 18 bases between them. This CDR3 comprises 18 residues. The CDR3 sequence is CASSLGAFGGGDQETQYF. CDR3 bases: TGTGCCAGCAGCTTAGGGGCCTTTGGGGGGGGCGACCAAGAGACCCAGTACTTC.

This clonotype occurred a few times. The gene calls are TRBV11-3 and TRBJ2-1; D is unclear. V was pared by 1 base and J by 7 bases, with 11 bases between. Germline V gives CDR1 SGHNT, CDR2 YENEEA. There are 14 residues in the CDR3. The CDR3 spells CASSLAGSLNEQFF. The DNA for the CDR3 is TGTGCCAGCAGCTTAGCTGGGTCTCTTAATGAGCAGTTCTTC.

In this sample, this clonotype turned up many times. The V and J genes are TRBV12-3 or TRBV12-4 and TRBJ2-7, with D perhaps matching TRBD1 (6 bases). The length of the CDR3 is 14 residues. V dropped 7 bases and J dropped 3 bases, with 16 bases sitting between them. The DNA of the CDR3 is TGTGCCAGCACCCATAGGGGGAGTAACTACGAGCAGTACTTC. It is translated as CASTHRGSNYEQYF.

This clonotype was detected many times. The chain couples TRBV20-1 to TRBJ2-3; 8 nucleotides line up with TRBD2. CDR1 is DFQATT, CDR2 SNEGSKA, per germline (reference sequence). The length of the CDR3 is 17 residues. V was pared by 0 bases and J by 0 bases, with 8 bases of the junction left unmatched. The CDR3 is CSARDDGRADSTDTQYF. DNA for the CDR3: TGCAGTGCTAGAGATGACGGGAGGGCCGATAGCACAGATACGCAGTATTTT.

In this sample, this clonotype turned up a few times. As DNA, the CDR3 is TGTGCCAGCAGTTTACGGACAGGGGGCTACACTGAAGCTTTCTTT. Translation: CASSLRTGGYTEAFF. The J gene is TRBJ1-1, the V gene TRBV27; 11 bases are a match to TRBD1. V was pared by 2 bases and J by 3 bases, with 2 bases of the junction left unmatched. The CDR3 is 15 amino acids. In germline, CDR1 is MNHEY, CDR2 SMNVEV (reference sequence).

V is TRBV9 and J is TRBJ2-2; 7 bases agree with TRBD2. CDR1 is SGDLS and CDR2 is YYNGEE in the germline V gene. The V gene end was trimmed by 0 bases and the J gene end by 7 bases; junction bases not matched to a gene: 12. The CDR3 runs to 17 residues. The chain's CDR3 is CASSVVGGSNGNGELFF. DNA for the CDR3: TGTGCCAGCAGCGTAGTTGGCGGGAGTAATGGTAACGGGGAGCTGTTTTTT.

This clonotype was found a few times. The rearrangement joins TRBV10-2 to TRBJ2-7; 10 positions agree with TRBD2. Germline CDR1 WSHSY, CDR2 SAAADI. The CDR3 covers 16 residues. Losses at the gene ends were 3 bases for V and 2 bases for J; bases not matched to a gene: 7. CDR3 in amino acids: CASSDNLAGEPYEQYF. The CDR3 DNA is TGCGCCAGCAGTGACAATCTAGCGGGAGAACCCTACGAGCAGTACTTC.

This clonotype has ten or more counts. The chain couples TRBV5-1 to TRBJ2-7, with 9 bases that match TRBD1. V lost 4 bases to trimming and J lost 2 bases; unmatched junction nucleotides: 10. The germline V gene encodes CDR1 SGHRS and CDR2 YFSETQ. This CDR3 has 16 residues. The CDR3 nucleotides are TGCGCCAGCAGCGTTGCCGGGACAGGGAAAACCTACGAGCAGTACTTC. Translated, it gives CASSVAGTGKTYEQYF.

The chain carries TRBV19 and TRBJ1-1; D unresolved. The V gene lost 6 bases and the J gene lost 7 bases, with 18 bases spanning the gap. This CDR3 comprises 14 residues. Germline V gene lookup returns CDR1 LNHDA and CDR2 SQIVND (reference sequence). CDR3 in amino acids: CASSAWFGNSEAFF. The CDR3 DNA sequence: TGTGCCAGTAGCGCATGGTTCGGCAATAGTGAAGCTTTCTTT.

This clonotype was counted ten times or more. This rearrangement joins TRBV10-1 to TRBJ2-7; TRBD1 or TRBD2 may be the D gene (6 bases each). Per the germline V gene, CDR1 is WNHNN and CDR2 is SYGVQD (reference sequence). Trimming removed 2 bases at V and 4 bases at J, with 12 bases between. The CDR3 loop spans 14 amino acids. The CDR3 spells CASSETGRTYEQYF. CDR3 DNA: TGCGCCAGCAGTGAGACAGGGAGGACGTACGAGCAGTACTTC.